This T cell receptor beta chain came from a study of T cell repertoires in cytomegalovirus infection. Study-wide context: Both a matching HLA type and CMV infection were indicated by public TCR beta signatures.

As concerns this clonotype: Antigen specificity is unknown.

TCRdb reanalysed the reads using MiXCR and keeps one entry per CDR3 protein. This table has 750,000 to 900,000 distinct CDR3 sequences, 25% to 30% appearing once. This CDR3 has 14 residues. Germline CDR1 DFQATT, CDR2 SNEGSKA (reference sequence). J gave up 7 bases and V 0 bases, and 6 bases lay outside the gene matches. The gene calls are TRBV20-1 and TRBJ2-7; TRBD2 agrees at 10 bases. The material was cultured CD8+ T cells from PBMCs, obtained from culture after CMV antigen stimulation. This sequence originates from a human donor in good health (CMV status not recorded). Some clones in this sample may be carry-over from other donors' samples. The DNA of the CDR3 is TGCAGTGCTAGAGATACCCAGCGGGGGGGGGAGCAGTACTTC. It is translated as CSARDTQRGGEQYF.